The next 21 T cell receptor beta chains were all read from a single sample in a study of cytomegalovirus exposure and HLA in healthy donors. Researchers ran the PCR with 60 Vbeta and 13 Jbeta primers. TCRdb keeps only in-frame clones here, not all; method: immunoSEQ multiplex PCR. The repertoire consists of 150,000 to 200,000 clones, with around 90% occurring once and the leading ten covering around 0.98%. Specimen: PBMCs. The receptors derive from a boy aged 2 to 10 in good health and CMV-seronegative.

The chain couples TRBV6-5 to TRBJ2-2; TRBD2 agrees at 7 bases. The ends lost 2 bases at V and 6 bases at J; junction bases unmatched: 6. CDR3 length: 15 amino acids. The germline V gene encodes CDR1 MNHEY and CDR2 SVGAGI. CDR3 residues: CASSYAGVFAGELFF. The CDR3 region has the DNA TGTGCCAGCAGTTACGCGGGAGTGTTCGCCGGGGAGCTGTTTTTT.

The chain joins TRBV5-1 to TRBJ2-5; 10 nucleotides agree with TRBD2. Germline CDR1 reads SGHRS; CDR2 reads YFSETQ. Trimming at V came to 3 bases and at J to 0 bases, leaving 5 bases not matched to a gene. The CDR3 runs 16 residues. The CDR3 sequence is CASSSGTSEYQETQYF. DNA of the CDR3: TGCGCCAGCAGCTCCGGGACTAGCGAGTACCAAGAGACCCAGTACTTC.

The chain employs TRBV10-3 and TRBJ1-2, with 7 bases matching TRBD1. Trimming removed 2 bases from V and 4 bases from J; junction bases left unmatched: 4. The CDR3 contains 14 residues. Germline assignment: CDR1 ENHRY and CDR2 SYGVKD. As DNA, the CDR3 is TGTGCCATCAGTGAGCCGGGACAGTTCTATGGCTACACCTTC. This sequence encodes CAISEPGQFYGYTF.

V is TRBV11-2 and J is TRBJ2-1, with 7 bases lining up with TRBD2. V gave up 5 bases and J gave up 8 bases; unmatched junction bases: 15. CDR1 is SGHAT and CDR2 is FQNNGV in the germline V gene. This CDR3 has 16 residues. The CDR3 region is CASSPRRHSAGDEQFF. The CDR3, as DNA: TGTGCCAGCAGCCCCCGGCGACACTCCGCGGGGGATGAGCAGTTCTTC.

The gene calls are TRBV27 and TRBJ1-5; the match to TRBD1 covers 8 bases. The CDR3 is 14 amino acids. J gave up 5 bases and V 2 bases, and 2 bases lay outside the gene matches. The germline CDR1 and CDR2 sequences are MNHEY and SMNVEV (reference sequence). CDR3 in amino acids: CASSLRTGHQPQHF. The DNA of the CDR3 is TGTGCCAGCAGTTTACGGACAGGGCATCAGCCCCAGCATTTT.

On this clone itself: Additional DNA sequences in this sample encode the identical CDR3. The chain uses TRBV5-4 and TRBJ2-7; D not certain. The CDR3 consists of 13 residues. CDR1 and CDR2 (germline): SGHNT, YYREEE (reference sequence). Trimming pared 1 base from V and 3 bases from J, leaving 8 bases between. DNA for the CDR3: TGTGCCAGCAGCTTGTCGGGTCTCTACGAGCAGTACTTC. The encoded protein is CASSLSGLYEQYF. Looking up the rest from reference TRBV5-4 and TRBJ2-7 gives the full variable domain: ETGVTQSPTHLIKTRGQQVTLRCSSQSGHNTVSWYQQALGQGPQFIFQYYREEENGRGNFPPRFSGLQFPNYSSELNVNALELDDSALYLCASSLSGLYEQYFGPGTRLTVT.

This chain joins TRBV11-2 and TRBJ2-7, with TRBD2 matching 8 bases. CDR1 SGHAT and CDR2 FQNNGV come from the germline V gene. V lost 5 bases to trimming and J lost 3 bases; unmatched junction nucleotides: 6. This CDR3 comprises 14 residues. The CDR3 here is CASSLLAEIYEQYF. CDR3 DNA sequence: TGTGCCAGCAGCCTACTAGCGGAGATCTACGAGCAGTACTTC.

The chain carries TRBV6-1 and TRBJ2-7; 8 bases fit TRBD1. The germline CDR1 and CDR2 sequences are MNHNS and SASEGT. Trimming cost V 3 bases and J 3 bases; bases outside gene matches: 4. This CDR3 has 14 amino acids. Written as DNA, the CDR3 is TGTGCCAGCAGTGACCAGGGGGCAGGCTACGAGCAGTACTTC. Its protein is CASSDQGAGYEQYF.

DNA for the CDR3: TGTGCCAGCAGTCCAGACATGGTGGGCACTGAAGCTTTCTTT. Translation: CASSPDMVGTEAFF. The V gene is TRBV6-1, the J gene TRBJ1-1; D ambiguous. CDR3 size: 14 residues. Per the germline V gene, CDR1 is MNHNS and CDR2 is SASEGT. Trimming shortened V by 5 bases and J by 4 bases, and 14 bases separated the two germline ends.

J is TRBJ2-7 and V is TRBV27, with a weak D call TRBD1 (5 bases). Germline V gene data show CDR1 as MNHEY and CDR2 as SMNVEV (reference sequence). V lost 1 base, J lost 0 bases, and 7 bases lay in between. The CDR3 contains 14 residues. CDR3 in amino acids: CASSLLQDSYEQYF. The CDR3 nucleotides are TGTGCCAGCAGTTTATTACAGGACTCCTACGAGCAGTACTTC.

The chain is built from TRBV7-3 and TRBJ2-3, with D possibly being TRBD2 (5 bases). Germline-derived CDR1 and CDR2 are SGHTA and FQGTGA. The CDR3 runs 16 residues. V was clipped by 6 bases and J by 2 bases, with 18 bases between them. CDR3 sequence: CASSSSGGPPTDTQYF. The CDR3, as DNA: TGTGCCAGCAGTTCCAGCGGAGGCCCCCCCACAGATACGCAGTATTTT.

This chain links TRBV2 with TRBJ2-5; tentative D call: TRBD1 (8 bases). The CDR3 length is 21 residues. Looked up from germline, CDR1 is SNHLY and CDR2 is FYNNEI. Trimming took off 5 bases at V and 4 bases at J, with 35 bases between the two ends. The CDR3 spells CASSHKRTGGWAGVQGETQYF. The CDR3 region has the DNA TGTGCCAGCAGTCACAAAAGAACAGGGGGATGGGCGGGGGTTCAGGGAGAGACCCAGTACTTC. The full variable domain, rest sourced from reference TRBV2 and TRBJ2-5, is EPEVTQTPSHQVTQMGQEVILRCVPISNHLYFYWYRQILGQKVEFLVSFYNNEISEKSEIFDDQFSVERPDGSNFTLKIRSTKLEDSAMYFCASSHKRTGGWAGVQGETQYFGPGTRLLVL.

V and J are TRBV11-2 and TRBJ1-2; D is uncertain. V lost 1 base to trimming and J lost 6 bases, with 6 bases between them. There are 12 residues in the CDR3. Germline CDR1 and CDR2: SGHAT and FQNNGV. CDR3 sequence: CASSLAGDGYTF. As DNA, the CDR3 is TGTGCCAGCAGCTTAGCCGGGGATGGCTACACCTTC. Drawing the rest from reference TRBV11-2 and TRBJ1-2, the complete variable domain is EAGVAQSPRYKIIEKRQSVAFWCNPISGHATLYWYQQILGQGPKLLIQFQNNGVVDDSQLPKDRFSAERLKGVDSTLKIQPAKLEDSAVYLCASSLAGDGYTFGSGTRLTVV.

In this sample, this clone turned up once. V and J are TRBV7-9 and TRBJ2-1; TRBD1 matches at 8 bases. With 2 bases clipped from V and 5 bases from J, the junction kept 2 bases outside the gene matches. The CDR3 has 14 residues. Germline CDR1 is SEHNR and CDR2 is FQNEAQ (reference sequence). The CDR3 bases are TGTGCCAGCAGCTTACCGACAGGGGACAATGAGCAGTTCTTC. Translation gives CASSLPTGDNEQFF.

The CDR3 nucleotides are TGTGCCAGCAGTGACCAACAGGGAAACTATGGCTACACCTTC. Protein sequence: CASSDQQGNYGYTF. The chain uses TRBV25-1 and TRBJ1-2, with D possibly matching TRBD1 (6 bases). V lost 3 bases, J lost 2 bases, and 10 bases lay in between. The CDR3 extends over 14 amino acids. Looked up from germline, CDR1 is MGHDK and CDR2 is SYGVNS.

J is TRBJ2-7 and V is TRBV6-1; TRBD1 agrees at 10 bases. The CDR3 runs 15 residues. Germline V gene data show CDR1 as MNHNS and CDR2 as SASEGT. V was clipped by 4 bases and J by 5 bases; unmatched bases: 8. The CDR3 DNA is TGTGCCAGCAGTGGTCCGGGACAGGGGAAGCACGAGCAGTACTTC. Translation gives CASSGPGQGKHEQYF.

This clone was recorded once. The same CDR3 also results from other DNA sequences found in this sample. V is TRBV6-1 and J is TRBJ2-7, with D possibly TRBD2 on 5 matching bases. CDR3 size: 15 residues. Trimming left V 7 bases short and J 0 bases short, with 16 bases between. Germline lookup yields CDR1 MNHNS and CDR2 SASEGT. CDR3 bases: TGTGCCAGCAATCCGGGATTAGCGTTCTCCTACGAGCAGTACTTC. Translation: CASNPGLAFSYEQYF.

The chain is built from TRBV9 and TRBJ2-4; D not resolved. Germline V lookup: CDR1 SGDLS, CDR2 YYNGEE. There are 9 residues in the CDR3. V was pared by 9 bases and J by 9 bases, with 7 bases between. In DNA form, the CDR3 reads TGTGCCACCCCCCTCATTCAGTACTTC. It is translated as CATPLIQYF.

V and J are TRBV5-1 and TRBJ2-7; D may be TRBD2 (6 bases). This CDR3 contains 17 residues. The germline CDR1 and CDR2 sequences are SGHRS and YFSETQ. Trimming cost V 0 bases and J 4 bases, with 20 bases left between them. The CDR3 is CASSLGLAVGVGYEQYF. DNA for the CDR3: TGCGCCAGCAGCTTGGGTTTAGCGGTAGGGGTCGGTTACGAGCAGTACTTC.

This chain uses TRBV9 with TRBJ1-1; 8 positions agree with TRBD1. The trim removed 0 bases at V and 6 bases at J, leaving 13 bases unmatched. This CDR3 is 17 amino acids long. Germline V gene lookup returns CDR1 SGDLS and CDR2 YYNGEE. Written as DNA, the CDR3 is TGTGCCAGCAGCGTAGATCCAGGGGGCGGACTACTTGCTGAAGCTTTCTTT. Protein product: CASSVDPGGGLLAEAFF.

This chain connects TRBV28 to TRBJ1-5, with 8 bases identical to TRBD1. Germline loops: CDR1 MDHEN, CDR2 SYDVKM. With V trimmed by 3 bases and J by 5 bases, 6 bases remained unmatched. The CDR3 covers 15 residues. Here the CDR3 reads CASSLGGQEHQPQHF. In DNA form, the CDR3 reads TGTGCCAGCAGTTTGGGGGGACAGGAACATCAGCCCCAGCATTTT.